This TCR beta chain was identified in a study of blood T cell repertoires in COVID-19. Authors' processing steps: Estimated nucleated cell counts came from reference gene primer amplification. The repertoire was sequenced with immunoSEQ multiplex PCR; TCRdb's copy has only in-frame clones and lacks some. V, J and clone size were drawn from that table, and D and trimming were deduced from the DNA. The sample carries around 190,000 clones, about 88% recorded once. Trimming took 2 bases from V and 9 from J, leaving 14 bases between them. Germline-derived CDR1 and CDR2 are SGHDT and YYEEEE. The CDR3 contains 13 residues. The study assigned cohorts using participant-reported clinical history.

The source material was PBMCs or T cells enriched from blood (not recorded which). The receptor was isolated from a woman in her forties in a cohort exposed to, infected with or recovered from COVID-19 (not recorded which). The V call is TRBV5-6, the J call TRBJ2-5, with D perhaps TRBD2 (6 bases). The CDR3: CASSLGSQRAQYF. As DNA, the CDR3 is TGTGCCAGCAGCTTAGGATCCCAGCGGGCCCAGTACTTC.